The TCR beta chain under discussion was sequenced for a study of T cells after yellow fever vaccination. Whole-study results and caveats: Booster samples showed a return of most primary-vaccination clones (roughly 96% CD4, 70% to 90% CD8). CD4 and CD8 compartments shared a small share of clonotypes, likely from convergent recombination.

This clonotype appeared many times. For TCR, cDNA came from 5'RACE template switching, which added a universal primer site and UMIs. TCRdb called the 5' RACE reads again in MiXCR, with one record for every CDR3 protein. The sample lists tens of thousands of distinct CDR3 sequences; approximately 7% were seen once. Germline V gene data show CDR1 as SGHRS and CDR2 as YFSETQ. V was trimmed by 0 bases and J by 3 bases, leaving 0 bases between them. This CDR3 contains 11 residues. The clonotype was recovered from a man younger than 35 who received the YFV17D yellow fever vaccine. The chain employs TRBV5-1 and TRBJ1-1; D not resolved. Sequencing used PBMCs, either bulk or a sorted T-cell subset (CD4+, CD8+, memory, or dextramer-sorted; not recorded which), obtained on the day of the first yellow fever vaccination. In DNA form, the CDR3 reads TGCGCCAGCAGCTTGGACACTGAAGCTTTCTTT. This sequence encodes CASSLDTEAFF.